This TCR beta chain was retrieved from a study of T cell repertoires in cytomegalovirus infection. The wider study: From public TCR beta signatures came an indication of both CMV infection and matching HLA type.

The CDR3 has 14 amino acids. V was cut by 6 bases and J by 0 bases, with 12 bases left in between. CDR1 is SGHRS and CDR2 is YFSETQ in the germline V gene. Whole-study results and caveats: The study found HLA-C-restricted CMV-specific TCR beta clonotypes dominating the ex vivo response. The study identified carriers of CMV plus the relevant HLA from cumulative public TCR beta family frequency.

This clonotype was seen only a few times. The antigen remains unidentified. MiXCR, applied by TCRdb to the reads, yields one record per CDR3 protein. The sample consists of fewer than 350,000 distinct CDR3 sequences, more than 8% of them appearing once. The receptor was isolated from a human donor in good health (CMV status not recorded). Some clones in this sample may be carry-over from other donors' samples. Sequencing input: PBMCs. The J gene is TRBJ1-1, the V gene TRBV5-1, with D perhaps TRBD1 (5 bases). Here the CDR3 reads CASTQGPMNTEAFF. The CDR3, as DNA: TGCGCCAGCACCCAGGGACCGATGAACACTGAAGCTTTCTTT.